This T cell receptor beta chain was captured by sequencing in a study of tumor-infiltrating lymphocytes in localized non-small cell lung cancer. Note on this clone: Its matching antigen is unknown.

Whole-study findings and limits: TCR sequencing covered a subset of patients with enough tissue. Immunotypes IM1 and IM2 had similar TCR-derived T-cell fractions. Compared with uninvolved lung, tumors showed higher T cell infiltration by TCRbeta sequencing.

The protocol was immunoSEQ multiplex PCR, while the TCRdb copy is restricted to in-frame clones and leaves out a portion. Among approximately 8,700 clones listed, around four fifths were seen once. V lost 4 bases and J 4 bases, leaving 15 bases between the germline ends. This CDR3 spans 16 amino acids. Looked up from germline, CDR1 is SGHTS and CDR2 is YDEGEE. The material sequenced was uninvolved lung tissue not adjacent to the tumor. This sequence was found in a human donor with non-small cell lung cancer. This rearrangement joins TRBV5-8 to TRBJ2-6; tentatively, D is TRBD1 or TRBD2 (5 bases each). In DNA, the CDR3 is TGTGCCAGCAGCCAGGGATGGGGAGCGGGGGCCAACGTCCTGACTTTC. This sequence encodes CASSQGWGAGANVLTF.